This T cell receptor beta chain derives from a study of T cell responses to AZD1222 COVID-19 vaccine. Only in-frame clones appear in the TCRdb table, and some are missing; sequencing was by immunoSEQ multiplex PCR. The sample contains some 130,000 clones, about 91% of which appear only once. The CDR3 runs to 16 residues. CDR1 is SGHNT and CDR2 is YYREEE in the germline V gene (reference sequence). Trimming pared 0 bases from V and 3 bases from J, leaving 13 bases between. The sequence was obtained from an adult in good health. The chain couples TRBV5-4 to TRBJ1-5; D is possibly TRBD1 (5 bases). Sequencing was performed on peripheral blood, taken on day 0 of AZD1222 vaccination. CDR3 residues: CASSLGGNRDNQPQHF. The CDR3 coding sequence is TGTGCCAGCAGCTTGGGGGGCAACCGTGACAATCAGCCCCAGCATTTT.